One sample yielded the 30 T cell receptor beta chains listed below, sequenced in a study of blood T cell repertoires in COVID-19. Clones were read by immunoSEQ multiplex PCR, and TCRdb kept only the in-frame ones, dropping some. The table has hundreds of thousands of clones, about 87% seen once; the top ten hold nearly 6.5%. Source material: peripheral blood. These receptors all come from a woman in her forties or fifties with COVID-19, enrolled during active disease.

The CDR3, as DNA: TGTGCCACCAGTGATCGGTACAGGGGCCCTAACTCTGGGGCCAACGTCCTGACTTTC. It translates to CATSDRYRGPNSGANVLTF. The genes are TRBV24-1 and TRBJ2-6; 7 nucleotides line up with TRBD1. The germline gives CDR1 KGHDR, CDR2 SFDVKD. J gave up 0 bases and V 3 bases, and 10 bases lay outside the gene matches. The CDR3 spans 19 residues.

This chain links TRBV19 with TRBJ1-6; 8 nucleotides match TRBD1. J gave up 8 bases and V 7 bases, and 13 bases lay outside the gene matches. The length of the CDR3 is 16 residues. Germline values: CDR1 LNHDA, CDR2 SQIVND (reference sequence). The CDR3 spells CASTPRTGGGYSPLHF. In DNA, the CDR3 is TGTGCCAGTACCCCGCGCACAGGGGGGGGGTATTCACCCCTCCACTTT.

This clone was observed a handful of times. The rearrangement links TRBV6-1 to TRBJ2-1, with 10 bases lining up with TRBD1. The CDR3 length is 17 residues. Germline trimming cut 2 bases from V and 0 bases from J; bases unmatched to any gene: 4. Germline V CDR1 and CDR2: MNHNS, SASEGT. CDR3 loop: CASSERGQGHSYNEQFF. The CDR3 DNA follows: TGTGCCAGCAGTGAACGGGGACAGGGGCACTCCTACAATGAGCAGTTCTTC.

The chain combines TRBV6-5 with TRBJ1-1; 8 nucleotides line up with TRBD1. The CDR3 contains 12 residues. Germline-derived CDR1 and CDR2 are MNHEY and SVGAGI. The V and J ends lost 6 bases and 7 bases, in that order; junction bases with no gene match: 4. The CDR3 coding sequence is TGTGCCAGCAGAGTCGACAGGGGTGAAGCTTTCTTT. Translation gives CASRVDRGEAFF.

This clone was observed a handful of times. The chain has TRBV6-1 and TRBJ2-7; D is unresolved. The CDR3 is 14 residues long. Germline assignment: CDR1 MNHNS and CDR2 SASEGT. Deletions cut 2 bases from V and 2 bases from J, with 10 bases between. The DNA for the CDR3 is TGTGCCAGCAGTGAAACAGTGACCACCTACGAGCAGTACTTC. Translation gives CASSETVTTYEQYF.

This clone was seen only once. In DNA, the CDR3 is TGTGCCAGCAGCTTTTTCAATGAGCAGTTCTTC. Its translation is CASSFFNEQFF. This rearrangement joins TRBV6-6 to TRBJ2-1; D uncertain. V was pared by 6 bases and J by 6 bases, with 6 bases between. The CDR3 contains 11 residues. Germline CDR1 reads MNHNY; CDR2 reads SVGAGI (reference sequence).

The chain has TRBV5-6 and TRBJ2-1, with 14 bases matching TRBD2. This CDR3 has 16 residues. The ends lost 9 bases at V and 14 bases at J; junction bases unmatched: 19. Germline values: CDR1 SGHDT, CDR2 YYEEEE. The CDR3 region has the DNA TGTGCCAAAACAGGCAGGCCCGGGACTAGCGGGAGAGGGGAGTTCTTC. The encoded protein is CAKTGRPGTSGRGEFF. Based on the CDR3 plus reference TRBV5-6 and TRBJ2-1, the full variable domain is DAGVTQSPTHLIKTRGQQVTLRCSPKSGHDTVSWYQQALGQGPQFIFQYYEEEERQRGNFPDRFSGHQFPNYSSELNVNALLLGDSALYLCAKTGRPGTSGRGEFFGPGTRLTVL.

J is TRBJ1-2 and V is TRBV5-1, with D possibly TRBD1 on 6 matching bases. V dropped 3 bases and J dropped 6 bases, with 18 bases sitting between them. CDR1 is SGHRS and CDR2 is YFSETQ in the germline V gene. The CDR3 sequence is 15 residues long. The CDR3 DNA reads TGCGCCAGCAGCTACCGGGACACCCTTTCCCATGGCTACACCTTC. Translated: CASSYRDTLSHGYTF. Using reference TRBV5-1 and TRBJ1-2 for the parts outside the CDR3, the full variable domain is KAGVTQTPRYLIKTRGQQVTLSCSPISGHRSVSWYQQTPGQGLQFLFEYFSETQRNKGNFPGRFSGRQFSNSRSEMNVSTLELGDSALYLCASSYRDTLSHGYTFGSGTRLTVV.

The chain is built from TRBV4-2 and TRBJ2-3; D is uncertain. CDR1 and CDR2 from the germline V gene are LGHNA and YNFKEQ. The CDR3 covers 15 residues. Trimming took off 2 bases at V and 1 base at J, with 10 bases between the two ends. The CDR3 is CASSQPTKGTDTQYF. CDR3 sequence (DNA): TGTGCCAGCAGCCAACCCACTAAAGGCACAGATACGCAGTATTTT.

J is TRBJ2-7 and V is TRBV4-1; 9 nucleotides line up with TRBD2. There are 15 residues in the CDR3. Germline CDR1 is MGHRA and CDR2 is YSYEKL. The V gene end was trimmed by 6 bases and the J gene end by 0 bases; junction bases not matched to a gene: 6. CDR3 DNA: TGCGCCAGCAGAAAGCGGGAGGAACCCTCCTACGAGCAGTACTTC. This codes for CASRKREEPSYEQYF.

The genes are TRBV6-5 and TRBJ1-1; D remains unclear. Germline-derived CDR1 and CDR2 are MNHEY and SVGAGI. This CDR3 comprises 15 residues. V lost 0 bases, J lost 5 bases, and 13 bases lay in between. CDR3 coding DNA: TGTGCCAGCAGTTACTCGACCGGGGTGAGGACTGAAGCTTTCTTT. It is translated as CASSYSTGVRTEAFF.

The rearrangement uses TRBV6-1 and TRBJ1-5; tentatively, D is TRBD1 (6 bases). CDR1 is MNHNS, CDR2 SASEGT, per germline. This CDR3 spans 15 amino acids. V was pared by 3 bases and J by 0 bases, with 9 bases between. The CDR3 loop is CASSDGQYSNQPQHF. The CDR3 coding sequence is TGTGCCAGCAGTGACGGACAGTATAGCAATCAGCCCCAGCATTTT.

The V call is TRBV28, the J call TRBJ1-2; weak D call: TRBD1 (5 bases). CDR3 length equals 14 residues. Germline V gives CDR1 MDHEN, CDR2 SYDVKM. V was shortened by 5 bases and J by 4 bases, with 14 bases between the two germline ends. CDR3 amino acids: CASSAPAGGYGYTF. The CDR3 DNA reads as TGTGCCAGCAGTGCTCCCGCGGGGGGCTATGGCTACACCTTC.

The chain uses TRBV6-5 and TRBJ2-7, with 7 bases fitting TRBD2. The germline gives CDR1 MNHEY, CDR2 SVGAGI. Losses at the gene ends were 8 bases for V and 2 bases for J; bases not matched to a gene: 3. The CDR3 consists of 12 residues. The CDR3 is CASLRGTYEQYF. The DNA of the CDR3 is TGTGCCAGCCTGCGGGGGACCTACGAGCAGTACTTC.

The rearrangement uses TRBV7-3 and TRBJ1-1; D gene uncertain. Trimming took 4 bases from V and 1 from J, leaving 10 bases between them. Germline V CDR1 and CDR2: SGHTA, FQGTGA. This CDR3 contains 14 residues. The CDR3 sequence: CASSSIDTNTEAFF. DNA of the CDR3: TGTGCCAGCAGCTCCATTGACACGAACACTGAAGCTTTCTTT. Full variable domain (missing parts from reference TRBV7-3 and TRBJ1-1): GAGVSQTPSNKVTEKGKYVELRCDPISGHTALYWYRQSLGQGPEFLIYFQGTGAADDSGLPNDRFFAVRPEGSVSTLKIQRTERGDSAVYLCASSSIDTNTEAFFGQGTRLTVV.

J is TRBJ2-3 and V is TRBV27; 10 bases agree with TRBD2. This CDR3 is 15 amino acids long. Per the germline V gene, CDR1 is MNHEY and CDR2 is SMNVEV (reference sequence). The CDR3 region is CVSIAAGGPVDTQYF. The CDR3 DNA sequence: TGTGTGAGCATTGCAGCGGGAGGGCCTGTGGATACGCAGTATTTT.

This chain uses TRBV5-6 with TRBJ2-3, with 9 bases fitting TRBD2. V dropped 4 bases and J dropped 8; count of bases not matched to a gene: 17. This CDR3 contains 17 residues. Germline values: CDR1 SGHDT, CDR2 YYEEEE. The CDR3 coding sequence is TGTGCCAGCAGCAACCCCGGGACTAGCTGGCCCCCGGCTACGCAGTATTTT. Its protein is CASSNPGTSWPPATQYF.

The V gene is TRBV29-1, the J gene TRBJ2-1; a weak D match, TRBD1 (5 bases). This CDR3 is built from 12 residues. Trimming removed 3 bases from V and 7 bases from J, with 10 bases in between. Germline CDR1 and CDR2: SQVTM and ANQGSEA. The CDR3 sequence: CSVEDIVNEQFF. CDR3 sequence (DNA): TGCAGCGTTGAGGACATTGTAAATGAGCAGTTCTTC.

The chain joins TRBV30 to TRBJ2-2, with a tentative D call TRBD1 (5 bases). Trimming removed 5 bases at V and 3 bases at J, with 16 bases between. In germline, CDR1 is GTSNPN, CDR2 SVGIG (reference sequence). The CDR3 has 15 amino acids. The CDR3 here is CAWGMVGLDTGELFF. In DNA form, the CDR3 reads TGTGCCTGGGGGATGGTGGGGCTTGACACCGGGGAGCTGTTTTTT.

For the CDR3, the DNA is TGTGCCAGCAGCCCTCGGACTAGCGGGAGAGGCTCCTACGAGCAGTACTTC. Amino acid sequence: CASSPRTSGRGSYEQYF. V gene TRBV6-2 or TRBV6-3 combines with J gene TRBJ2-7; 13 positions agree with TRBD2. CDR3 length: 17 amino acids. After removal of 6 bases from V and 0 bases from J, the junction contained 8 bases not matched to a gene. Germline V CDR1 and CDR2: MNHEY, SVGEGT.

The J gene is TRBJ1-2, the V gene TRBV19; D gene ambiguous. The CDR3 extends over 13 amino acids. The V gene's germline CDR1 is LNHDA and CDR2 SQIVND (reference sequence). V lost 3 bases and J 2 bases, leaving 7 bases between the germline ends. The CDR3 reads CASSMAANYGYTF. In nucleotides, the CDR3 is TGTGCCAGTAGTATGGCCGCAAACTATGGCTACACCTTC. The variable domain in full, with the rest retrieved from reference TRBV19 and TRBJ1-2, is DGGITQSPKYLFRKEGQNVTLSCEQNLNHDAMYWYRQDPGQGLRLIYYSQIVNDFQKGDIAEGYSVSREKKESFPLTVTSAQKNPTAFYLCASSMAANYGYTFGSGTRLTVV.

The V gene is TRBV5-1, the J gene TRBJ1-2, with D possibly being TRBD1 (6 bases). The CDR3 sequence is 14 residues long. CDR1 and CDR2 from the germline V gene are SGHRS and YFSETQ. V was shortened by 5 bases and J by 7 bases, with 18 bases between the two germline ends. Here the CDR3 DNA reads TGCGCCAGCAGTTCGACGACAGGTATGGGTGGCTACACCTTC. Protein sequence: CASSSTTGMGGYTF.

The CDR3 DNA reads TGTGCCAGCAGTTTCGCCTCAGGAGATACGCAGTATTTT. Amino acids: CASSFASGDTQYF. V and J are TRBV12-3 or TRBV12-4 and TRBJ2-3, with D uncertain. This CDR3 is 13 amino acids long. V gave up 3 bases and J gave up 5 bases, with 9 bases separating them.

The chain is built from TRBV7-2 and TRBJ2-5; a weak D match, TRBD1 (6 bases). CDR1 and CDR2 from the germline V gene are SGHTA and FQGNSA. Trimming removed 5 bases at V and 0 bases at J, with 13 bases between. The CDR3 length is 15 residues. The CDR3 sequence: CASSTKTGYQETQYF. As DNA, the CDR3 is TGTGCCAGCAGCACTAAAACAGGGTACCAAGAGACCCAGTACTTC.

The V call is TRBV9, the J call TRBJ1-2; D possibly corresponds to TRBD1 (5 bases). The CDR3 sequence is 14 residues long. The germline gives CDR1 SGDLS, CDR2 YYNGEE. V lost 1 base, J lost 3 bases, and 10 bases lay in between. CDR3 coding DNA: TGTGCCAGCAGCGTATCTACAGGCCACTATGGCTACACCTTC. The encoded protein is CASSVSTGHYGYTF.

The rearrangement links TRBV28 to TRBJ1-5, with D hard to call. Trimming took 10 bases from V and 2 from J, leaving 21 bases between them. The CDR3 has 16 residues. The germline V gene encodes CDR1 MDHEN and CDR2 SYDVKM. The CDR3 bases are TGTGCCACCTTTCCCCGGTCGGGGAATGGCAATCAGCCCCAGCATTTT. This gives the protein CATFPRSGNGNQPQHF.

This clone turned up a few times. The chain carries TRBV5-1 and TRBJ1-1; D possibly corresponds to TRBD1 (5 bases). V lost 4 bases, J lost 3 bases, and 10 bases lay in between. The CDR3 runs 13 residues. Germline values: CDR1 SGHRS, CDR2 YFSETQ. CDR3: CASSTGGDTEAFF. The CDR3 bases are TGCGCCAGCAGCACCGGAGGGGACACTGAAGCTTTCTTT.

V is TRBV3-1 (or the pseudogene TRBV3-2) and J is TRBJ2-5, with 7 bases aligning to TRBD2. J gave up 2 bases and V 1 base, and 4 bases lay outside the gene matches. The germline V gene encodes CDR1 LGHDT and CDR2 YNNKEL (reference sequence). The CDR3 runs 15 residues. CDR3 residues: CASSQGPGGQETQYF. CDR3 sequence (DNA): TGTGCCAGCAGCCAAGGGCCGGGGGGACAAGAGACCCAGTACTTC.

This chain links TRBV14 with TRBJ2-2; 7 positions match TRBD2. The CDR3 covers 16 residues. The trim removed 1 base at V and 4 bases at J, leaving 6 bases unmatched. Germline V gene data show CDR1 as SGHDN and CDR2 as FVKESK. CDR3 loop: CASSQVQRGFTGELFF. The CDR3, as DNA: TGTGCCAGCAGCCAAGTCCAGCGGGGTTTCACCGGGGAGCTGTTTTTT.

The rearrangement uses TRBV5-1 and TRBJ2-3; TRBD2 might be the D (6 bases). Germline-derived CDR1 and CDR2 are SGHRS and YFSETQ. Trimming left V 5 bases short and J 6 bases short, with 13 bases between. This CDR3 comprises 13 residues. Written as DNA, the CDR3 is TGCGCCAGCAGTAATTCTGGGGGGGATACGCAGTATTTT. Its protein is CASSNSGGDTQYF.